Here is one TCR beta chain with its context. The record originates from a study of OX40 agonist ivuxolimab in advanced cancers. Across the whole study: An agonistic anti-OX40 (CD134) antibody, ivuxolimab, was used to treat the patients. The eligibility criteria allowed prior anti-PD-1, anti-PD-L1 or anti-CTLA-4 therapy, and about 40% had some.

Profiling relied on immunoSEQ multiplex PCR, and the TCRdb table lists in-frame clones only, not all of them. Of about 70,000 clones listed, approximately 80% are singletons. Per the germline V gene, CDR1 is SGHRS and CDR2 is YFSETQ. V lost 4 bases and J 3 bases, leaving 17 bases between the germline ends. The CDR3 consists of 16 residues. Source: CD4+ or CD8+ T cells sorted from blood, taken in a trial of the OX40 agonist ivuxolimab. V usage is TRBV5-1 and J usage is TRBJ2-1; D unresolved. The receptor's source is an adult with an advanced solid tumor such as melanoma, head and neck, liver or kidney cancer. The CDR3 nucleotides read TGCGCCAGCAGCCCCACGGCGAATATTTTCTACAATGAGCAGTTCTTC. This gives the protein CASSPTANIFYNEQFF.